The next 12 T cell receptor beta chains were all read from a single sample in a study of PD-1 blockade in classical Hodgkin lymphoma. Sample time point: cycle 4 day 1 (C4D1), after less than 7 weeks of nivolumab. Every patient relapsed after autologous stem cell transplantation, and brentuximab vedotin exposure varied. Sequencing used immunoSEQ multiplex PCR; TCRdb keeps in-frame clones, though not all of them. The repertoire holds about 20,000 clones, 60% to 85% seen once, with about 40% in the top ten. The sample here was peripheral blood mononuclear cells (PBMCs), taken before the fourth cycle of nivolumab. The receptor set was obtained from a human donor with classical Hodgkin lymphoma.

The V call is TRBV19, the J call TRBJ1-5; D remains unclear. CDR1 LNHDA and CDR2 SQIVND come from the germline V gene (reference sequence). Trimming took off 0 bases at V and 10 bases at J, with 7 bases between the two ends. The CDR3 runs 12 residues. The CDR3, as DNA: TGTGCCAGTAGTATAGACTTGCAACCCCAGCATTTT. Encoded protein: CASSIDLQPQHF.

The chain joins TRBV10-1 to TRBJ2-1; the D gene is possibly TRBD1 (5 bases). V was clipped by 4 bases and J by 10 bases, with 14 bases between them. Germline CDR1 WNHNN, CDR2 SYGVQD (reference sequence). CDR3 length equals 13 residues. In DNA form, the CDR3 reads TGCGCCAGCAGTGGGAGCAGGGCTGGCGAGCAGTTCTTC. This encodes CASSGSRAGEQFF.

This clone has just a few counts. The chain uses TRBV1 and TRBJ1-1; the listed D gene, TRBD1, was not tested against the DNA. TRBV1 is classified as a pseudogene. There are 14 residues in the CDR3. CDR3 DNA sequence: TGCACCAGCAGCCAGGGACAGGCCAACACTGAAGCTTTCTTT. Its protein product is CTSSQGQANTEAFF.

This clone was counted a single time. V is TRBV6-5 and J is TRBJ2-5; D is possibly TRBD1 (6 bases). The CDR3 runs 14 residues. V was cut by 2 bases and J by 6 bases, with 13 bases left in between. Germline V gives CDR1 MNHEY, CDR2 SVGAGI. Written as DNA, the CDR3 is TGTGCCAGCAGTTACGGGCAGGGGTCCCAGACCCAGTACTTC. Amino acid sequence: CASSYGQGSQTQYF.

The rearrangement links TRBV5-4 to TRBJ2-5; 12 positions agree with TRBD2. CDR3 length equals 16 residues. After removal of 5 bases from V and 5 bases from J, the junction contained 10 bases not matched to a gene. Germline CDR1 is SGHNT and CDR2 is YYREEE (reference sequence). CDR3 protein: CASRSGLAGGGETQYF. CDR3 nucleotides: TGTGCCAGCAGGTCGGGACTAGCGGGCGGGGGTGAGACCCAGTACTTC.

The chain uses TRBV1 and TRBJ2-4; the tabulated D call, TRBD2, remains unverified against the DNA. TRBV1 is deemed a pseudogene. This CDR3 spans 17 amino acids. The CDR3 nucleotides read TGCACCAGCAGCCAGGGGGAGGGCCCAGTAGCCAAAAACATTCAGTACTTC. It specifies CTSSQGEGPVAKNIQYF.

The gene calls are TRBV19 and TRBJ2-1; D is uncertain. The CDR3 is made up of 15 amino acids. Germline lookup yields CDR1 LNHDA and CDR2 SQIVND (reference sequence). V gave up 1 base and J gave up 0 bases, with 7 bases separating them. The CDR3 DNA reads TGTGCCAGTAGTATAGTGAGCCTCTCCTACAATGAGCAGTTCTTC. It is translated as CASSIVSLSYNEQFF. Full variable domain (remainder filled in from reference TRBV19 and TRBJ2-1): DGGITQSPKYLFRKEGQNVTLSCEQNLNHDAMYWYRQDPGQGLRLIYYSQIVNDFQKGDIAEGYSVSREKKESFPLTVTSAQKNPTAFYLCASSIVSLSYNEQFFGPGTRLTVL.

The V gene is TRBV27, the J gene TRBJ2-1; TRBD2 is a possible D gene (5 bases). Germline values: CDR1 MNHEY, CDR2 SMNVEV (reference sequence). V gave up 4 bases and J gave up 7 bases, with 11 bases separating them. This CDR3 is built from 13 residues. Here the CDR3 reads CASSSYRGNEQFF. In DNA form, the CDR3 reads TGTGCCAGCAGTTCCTACCGGGGAAATGAGCAGTTCTTC.

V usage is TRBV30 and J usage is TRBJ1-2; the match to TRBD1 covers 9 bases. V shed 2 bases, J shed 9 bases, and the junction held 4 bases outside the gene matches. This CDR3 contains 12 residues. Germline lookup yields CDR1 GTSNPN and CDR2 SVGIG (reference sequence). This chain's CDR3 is CAWSLDRGSYTF. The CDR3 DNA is TGTGCCTGGAGTTTGGACAGGGGAAGCTACACCTTC.

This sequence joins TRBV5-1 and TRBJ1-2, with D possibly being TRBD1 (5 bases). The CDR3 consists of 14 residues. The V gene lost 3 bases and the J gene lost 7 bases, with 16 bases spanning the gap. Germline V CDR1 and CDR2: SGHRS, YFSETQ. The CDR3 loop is CASSSTGRSAGYTF. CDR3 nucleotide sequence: TGCGCCAGCAGCTCTACAGGTAGAAGTGCTGGCTACACCTTC.

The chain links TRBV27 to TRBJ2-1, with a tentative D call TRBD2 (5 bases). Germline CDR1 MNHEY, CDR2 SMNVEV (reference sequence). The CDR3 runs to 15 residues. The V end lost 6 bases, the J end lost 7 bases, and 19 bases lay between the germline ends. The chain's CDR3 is CASSLPTRGRNEQFF. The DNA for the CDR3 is TGTGCCAGCAGCCTACCCACACGGGGTAGGAATGAGCAGTTCTTC.

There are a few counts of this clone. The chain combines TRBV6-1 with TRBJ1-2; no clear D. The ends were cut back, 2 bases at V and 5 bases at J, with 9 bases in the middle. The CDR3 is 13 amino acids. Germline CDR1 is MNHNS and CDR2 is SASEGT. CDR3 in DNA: TGTGCCAGCAGTGAATGGGGAAAGTATGGCTACACCTTC. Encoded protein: CASSEWGKYGYTF.